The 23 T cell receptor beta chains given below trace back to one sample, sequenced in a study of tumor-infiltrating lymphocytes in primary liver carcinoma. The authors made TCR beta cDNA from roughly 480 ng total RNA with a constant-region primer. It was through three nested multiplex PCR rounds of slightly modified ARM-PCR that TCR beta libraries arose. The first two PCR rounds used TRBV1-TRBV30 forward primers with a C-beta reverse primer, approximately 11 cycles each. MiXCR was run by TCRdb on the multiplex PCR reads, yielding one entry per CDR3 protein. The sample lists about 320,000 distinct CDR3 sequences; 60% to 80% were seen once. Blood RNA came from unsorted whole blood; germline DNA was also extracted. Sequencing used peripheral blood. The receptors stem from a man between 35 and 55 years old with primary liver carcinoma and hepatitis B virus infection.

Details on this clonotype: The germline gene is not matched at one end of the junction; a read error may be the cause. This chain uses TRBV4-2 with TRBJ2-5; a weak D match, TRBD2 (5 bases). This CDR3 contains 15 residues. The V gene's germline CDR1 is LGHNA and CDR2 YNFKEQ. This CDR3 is CASNQEWEREGTQYF. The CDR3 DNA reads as TGTGCCAGCAACCAAGAATGGGAGAGGGAAGGGACCCAGTACTTC.

CDR3 amino acids: CASSYTPYEQYF. The DNA of the CDR3 is TGTGCCAGCAGTTATACACCTTACGAGCAGTACTTC. The V gene is TRBV6-2 or TRBV6-3, the J gene TRBJ2-7; no clear D. The V end lost 3 bases, the J end lost 4 bases, and 7 bases lay between the germline ends. The CDR3 has 12 amino acids. Germline CDR1 reads MNHEY; CDR2 reads SVGEGT.

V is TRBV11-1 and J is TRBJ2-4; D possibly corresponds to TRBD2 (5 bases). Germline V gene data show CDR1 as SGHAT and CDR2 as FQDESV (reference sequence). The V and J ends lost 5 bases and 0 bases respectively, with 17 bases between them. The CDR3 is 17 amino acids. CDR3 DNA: TGTGCCAGCAGCACCGGAACGGGAACACTAGCCAAAAACATTCAGTACTTC. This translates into CASSTGTGTLAKNIQYF.

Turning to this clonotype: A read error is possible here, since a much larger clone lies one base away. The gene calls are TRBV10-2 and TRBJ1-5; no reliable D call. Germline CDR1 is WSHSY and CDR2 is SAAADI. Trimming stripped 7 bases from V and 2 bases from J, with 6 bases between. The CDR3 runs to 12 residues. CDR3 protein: CASIAGNQPQHF. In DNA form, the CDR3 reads TGCGCCAGCATTGCTGGCAATCAGCCCCAGCATTTT.

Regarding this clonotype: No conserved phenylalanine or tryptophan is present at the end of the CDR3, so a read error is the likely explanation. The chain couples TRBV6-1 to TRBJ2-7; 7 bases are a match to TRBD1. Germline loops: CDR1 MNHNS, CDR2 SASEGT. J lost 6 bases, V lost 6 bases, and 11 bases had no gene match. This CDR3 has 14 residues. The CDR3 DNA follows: TGTGCCAGCAGCACCGGGACAGCTCGATCCGAGCAGTACCTC. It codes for CASSTGTARSEQYL.

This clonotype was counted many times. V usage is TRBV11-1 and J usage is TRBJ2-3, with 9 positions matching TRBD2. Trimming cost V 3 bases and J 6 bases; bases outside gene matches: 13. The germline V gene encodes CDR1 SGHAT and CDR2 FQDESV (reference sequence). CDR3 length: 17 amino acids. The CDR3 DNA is TGTGCCAGCAGCTTGGCGACTAGCGGTTCGAGGGGGGATACGCAGTATTTT. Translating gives CASSLATSGSRGDTQYF.

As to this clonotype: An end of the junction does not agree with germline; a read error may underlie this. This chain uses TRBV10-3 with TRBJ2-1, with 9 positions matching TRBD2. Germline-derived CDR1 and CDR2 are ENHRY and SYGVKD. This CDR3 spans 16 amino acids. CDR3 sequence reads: CAISVTSGVSYDEQFF. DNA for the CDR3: TGTGCCATCAGTGTGACTAGCGGAGTCTCCTACGATGAGCAGTTCTTC.

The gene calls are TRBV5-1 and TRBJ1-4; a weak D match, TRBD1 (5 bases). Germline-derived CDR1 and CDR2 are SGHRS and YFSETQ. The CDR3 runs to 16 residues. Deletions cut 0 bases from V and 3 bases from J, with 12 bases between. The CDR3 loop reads CASSLAPQGANEKLFF. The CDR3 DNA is TGCGCCAGCAGCTTGGCCCCCCAGGGTGCTAATGAAAAACTGTTTTTT.

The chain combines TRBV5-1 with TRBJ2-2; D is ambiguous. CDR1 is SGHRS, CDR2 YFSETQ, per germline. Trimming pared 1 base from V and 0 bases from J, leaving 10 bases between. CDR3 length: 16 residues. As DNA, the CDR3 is TGCGCCAGCAGCTTGACCCCAAGCGCGAACACCGGGGAGCTGTTTTTT. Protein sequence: CASSLTPSANTGELFF. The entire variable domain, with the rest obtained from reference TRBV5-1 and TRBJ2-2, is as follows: KAGVTQTPRYLIKTRGQQVTLSCSPISGHRSVSWYQQTPGQGLQFLFEYFSETQRNKGNFPGRFSGRQFSNSRSEMNVSTLELGDSALYLCASSLTPSANTGELFFGEGSRLTVL.

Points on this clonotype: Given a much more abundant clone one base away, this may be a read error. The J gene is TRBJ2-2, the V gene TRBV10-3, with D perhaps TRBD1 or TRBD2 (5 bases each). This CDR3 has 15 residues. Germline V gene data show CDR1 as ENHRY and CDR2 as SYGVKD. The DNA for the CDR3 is TGTGCCATCAGTGAGTTCGTATCGGACACCGGGGAGCTGTTATTT. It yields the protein CAISEFVSDTGELLF.

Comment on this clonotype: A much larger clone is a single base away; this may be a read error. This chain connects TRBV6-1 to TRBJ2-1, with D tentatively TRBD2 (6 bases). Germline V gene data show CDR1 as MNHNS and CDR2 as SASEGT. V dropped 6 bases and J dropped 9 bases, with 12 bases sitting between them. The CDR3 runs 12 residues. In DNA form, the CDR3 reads TGTGCCAGCAGCAGGTTCGGGAGTGAGCAGTTCTTC. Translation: CASSRFGSEQFF.

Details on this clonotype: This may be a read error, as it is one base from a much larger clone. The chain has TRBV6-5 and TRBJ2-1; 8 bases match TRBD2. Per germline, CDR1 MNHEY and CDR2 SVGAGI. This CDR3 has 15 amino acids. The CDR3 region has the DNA TGTACCAGCAGTTACTCGAGGGGACTAGGGAATGAGCAGTTCTTC. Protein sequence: CTSSYSRGLGNEQFF.

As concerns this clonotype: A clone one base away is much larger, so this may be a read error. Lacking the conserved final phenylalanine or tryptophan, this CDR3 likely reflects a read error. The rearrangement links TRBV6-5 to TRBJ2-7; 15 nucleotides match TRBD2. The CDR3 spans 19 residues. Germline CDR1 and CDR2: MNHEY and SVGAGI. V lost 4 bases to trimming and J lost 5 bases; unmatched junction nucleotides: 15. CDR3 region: CASSFGLAGGPISVHEQYL. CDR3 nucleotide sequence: TGTGCCAGCAGTTTCGGACTAGCGGGAGGGCCTATTTCCGTCCACGAGCAGTACCTC.

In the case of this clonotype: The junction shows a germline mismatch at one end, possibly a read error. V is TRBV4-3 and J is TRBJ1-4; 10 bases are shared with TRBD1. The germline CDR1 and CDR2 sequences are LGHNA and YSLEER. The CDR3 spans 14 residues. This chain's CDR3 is CASRRGQGGEKLFF. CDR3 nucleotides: TGCGCCAGCCGCCGCGGACAGGGGGGAGAAAAGCTGTTTTTT.

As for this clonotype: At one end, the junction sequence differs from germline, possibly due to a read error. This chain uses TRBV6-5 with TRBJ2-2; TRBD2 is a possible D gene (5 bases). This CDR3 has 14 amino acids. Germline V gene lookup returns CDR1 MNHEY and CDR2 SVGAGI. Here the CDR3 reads CVSSYGQSTGELVF. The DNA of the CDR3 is TGTGTCAGCAGTTACGGGCAGAGCACCGGGGAGCTGGTTTTT.

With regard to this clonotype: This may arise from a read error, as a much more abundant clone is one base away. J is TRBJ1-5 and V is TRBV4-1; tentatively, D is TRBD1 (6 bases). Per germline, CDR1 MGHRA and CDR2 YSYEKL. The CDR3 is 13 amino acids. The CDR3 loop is CTSSQEGGQPQHF. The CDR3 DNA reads TGCACCAGCAGCCAAGAGGGGGGTCAGCCCCAGCATTTT.

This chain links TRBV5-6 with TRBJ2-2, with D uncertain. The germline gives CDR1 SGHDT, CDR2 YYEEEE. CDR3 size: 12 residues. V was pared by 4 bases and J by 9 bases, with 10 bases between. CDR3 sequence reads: CASSHNIRELFF. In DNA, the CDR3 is TGTGCCAGCAGCCACAACATCCGGGAGCTGTTTTTT.

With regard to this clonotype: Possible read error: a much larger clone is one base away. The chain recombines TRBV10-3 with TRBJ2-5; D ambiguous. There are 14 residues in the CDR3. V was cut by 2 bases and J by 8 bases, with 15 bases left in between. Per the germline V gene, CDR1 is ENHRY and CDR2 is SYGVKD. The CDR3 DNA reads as TGTGCCATCAGTGAGGGAATACTTAAGAGAACCCAGTACTTC. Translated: CAISEGILKRTQYF.

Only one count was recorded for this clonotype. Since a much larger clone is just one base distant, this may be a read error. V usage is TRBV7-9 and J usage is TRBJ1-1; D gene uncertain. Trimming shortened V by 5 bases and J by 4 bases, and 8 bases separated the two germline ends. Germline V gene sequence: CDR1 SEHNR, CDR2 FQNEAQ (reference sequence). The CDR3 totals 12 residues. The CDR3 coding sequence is TGTGCCAGCAGCCTGGTGCTCACTGAAGCTTTCTTT. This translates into CASSLVLTEAFF.

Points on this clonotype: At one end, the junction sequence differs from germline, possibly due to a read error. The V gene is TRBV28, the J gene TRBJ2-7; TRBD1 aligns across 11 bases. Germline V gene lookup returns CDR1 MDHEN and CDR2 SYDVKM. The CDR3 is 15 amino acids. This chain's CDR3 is CANSRGTGGAYEQYF. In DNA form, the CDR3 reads TGTGCCAACAGTAGGGGGACAGGGGGAGCCTACGAGCAGTACTTC.

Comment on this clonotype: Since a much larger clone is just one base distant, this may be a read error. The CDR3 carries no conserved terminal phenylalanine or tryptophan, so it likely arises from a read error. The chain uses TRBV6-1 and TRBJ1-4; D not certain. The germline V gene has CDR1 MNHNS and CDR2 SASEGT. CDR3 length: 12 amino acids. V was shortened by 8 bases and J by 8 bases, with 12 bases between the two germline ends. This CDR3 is CASALSGEKLFS. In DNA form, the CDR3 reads TGTGCCAGCGCCTTAAGCGGGGAAAAACTGTTTTCT.

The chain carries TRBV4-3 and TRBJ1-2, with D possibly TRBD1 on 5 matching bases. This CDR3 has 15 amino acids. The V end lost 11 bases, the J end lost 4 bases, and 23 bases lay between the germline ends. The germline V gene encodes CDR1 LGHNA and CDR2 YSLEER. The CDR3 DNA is TGCGCCGTCAGCCAAGAGGTGAAGGGGAGCTATGGCTACACCTTC. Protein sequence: CAVSQEVKGSYGYTF.

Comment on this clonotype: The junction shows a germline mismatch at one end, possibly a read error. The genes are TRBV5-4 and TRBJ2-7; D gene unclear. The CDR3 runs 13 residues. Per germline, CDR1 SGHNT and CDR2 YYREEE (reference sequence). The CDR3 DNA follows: TGTACCAGCAGCCCTAACGGGCTATACGAGCAGTACTTC. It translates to CTSSPNGLYEQYF.